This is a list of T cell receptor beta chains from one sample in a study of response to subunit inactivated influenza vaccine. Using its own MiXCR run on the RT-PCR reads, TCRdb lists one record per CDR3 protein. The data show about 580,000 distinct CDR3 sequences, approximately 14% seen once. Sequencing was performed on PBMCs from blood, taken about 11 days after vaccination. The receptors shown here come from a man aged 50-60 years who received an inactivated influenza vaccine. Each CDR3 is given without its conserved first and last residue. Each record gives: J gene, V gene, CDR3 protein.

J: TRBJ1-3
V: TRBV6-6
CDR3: ASRPREDTIY

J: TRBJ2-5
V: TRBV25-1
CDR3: ASSEISSSETQY

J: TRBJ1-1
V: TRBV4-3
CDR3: ASSQDGVSRGFNTEAF

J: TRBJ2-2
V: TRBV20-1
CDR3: SARPRETNTGELF

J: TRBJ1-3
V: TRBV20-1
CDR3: SASGGNSGNTIY

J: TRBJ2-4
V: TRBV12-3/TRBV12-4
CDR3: ASSNRESILY

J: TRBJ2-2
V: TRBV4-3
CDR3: ASSHPGTGELF

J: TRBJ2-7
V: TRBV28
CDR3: ASRAPGTAYEQY

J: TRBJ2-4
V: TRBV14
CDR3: ASSQDSGGSIQY

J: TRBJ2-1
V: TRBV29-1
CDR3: SVGSGRNEQF

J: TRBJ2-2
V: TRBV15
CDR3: ATSRDPYGGTTGELF

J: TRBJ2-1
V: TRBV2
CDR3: ASTEGTYNEQF

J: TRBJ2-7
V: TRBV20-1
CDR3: SAAAHYPSYEQY

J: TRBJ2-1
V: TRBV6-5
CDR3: ASSYSRTGGDYEQF

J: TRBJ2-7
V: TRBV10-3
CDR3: AISESGRGHAEQY

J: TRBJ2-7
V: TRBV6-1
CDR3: ASSELTRAREQY

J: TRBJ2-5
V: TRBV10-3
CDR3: ALAVGVGETQY

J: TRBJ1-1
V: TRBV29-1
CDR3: SVEEGLGTEAF

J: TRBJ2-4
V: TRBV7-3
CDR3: ASSSSGTSPQY

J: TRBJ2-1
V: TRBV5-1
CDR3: ASRDKGGFSYNEQF

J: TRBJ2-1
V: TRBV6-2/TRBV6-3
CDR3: ASSYIVYNEQF

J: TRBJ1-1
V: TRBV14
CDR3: ASSPWSRGNTEAF

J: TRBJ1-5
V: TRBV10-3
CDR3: ANFQFAAGGYYSNQPQH

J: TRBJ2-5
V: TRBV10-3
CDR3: AISAEDRVRETQY

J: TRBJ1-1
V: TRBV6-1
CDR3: ATQERDRRNTEAF

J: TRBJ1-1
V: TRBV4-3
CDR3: ASSSATGWTEAF

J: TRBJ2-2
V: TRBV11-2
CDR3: ASSLVPRTSLTNTGELF

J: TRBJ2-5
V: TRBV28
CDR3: ASSPAAGISQETQY

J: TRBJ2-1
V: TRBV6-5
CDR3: ASSYSKRAFPPNEQF

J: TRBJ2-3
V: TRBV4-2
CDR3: ASSQEWARATDTQY

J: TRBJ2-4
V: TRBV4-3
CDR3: ASSPLAEAKNIQY

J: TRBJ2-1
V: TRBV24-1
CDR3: ATSEPTRTEQF

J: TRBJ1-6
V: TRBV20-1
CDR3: SASKGIGSPLH